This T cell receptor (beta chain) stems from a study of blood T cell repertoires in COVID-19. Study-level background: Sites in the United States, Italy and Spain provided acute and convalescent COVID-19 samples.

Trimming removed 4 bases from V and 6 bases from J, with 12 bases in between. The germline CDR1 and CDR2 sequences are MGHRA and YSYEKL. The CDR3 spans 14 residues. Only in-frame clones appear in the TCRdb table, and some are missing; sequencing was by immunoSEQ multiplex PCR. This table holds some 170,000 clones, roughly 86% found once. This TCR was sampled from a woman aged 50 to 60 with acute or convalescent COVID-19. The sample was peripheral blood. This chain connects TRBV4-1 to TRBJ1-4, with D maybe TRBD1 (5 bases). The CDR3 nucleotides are TGCGCCAGCAGCCCGACGGGGGGACATGAAAAACTGTTTTTT. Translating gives CASSPTGGHEKLFF.